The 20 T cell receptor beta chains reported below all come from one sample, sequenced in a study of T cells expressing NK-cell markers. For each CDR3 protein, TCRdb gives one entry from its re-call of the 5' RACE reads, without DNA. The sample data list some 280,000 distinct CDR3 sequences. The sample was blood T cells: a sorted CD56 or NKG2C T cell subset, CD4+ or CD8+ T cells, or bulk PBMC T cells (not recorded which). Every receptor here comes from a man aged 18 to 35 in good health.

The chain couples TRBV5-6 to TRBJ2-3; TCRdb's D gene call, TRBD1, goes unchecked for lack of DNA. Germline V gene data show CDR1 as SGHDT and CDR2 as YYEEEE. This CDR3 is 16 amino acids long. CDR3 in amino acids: CASSSIPQQPLDTQYF.

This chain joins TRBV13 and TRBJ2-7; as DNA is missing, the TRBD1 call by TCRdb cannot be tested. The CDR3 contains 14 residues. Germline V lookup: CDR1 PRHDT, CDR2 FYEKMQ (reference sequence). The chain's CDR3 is CASSRSRDIFEQYF.

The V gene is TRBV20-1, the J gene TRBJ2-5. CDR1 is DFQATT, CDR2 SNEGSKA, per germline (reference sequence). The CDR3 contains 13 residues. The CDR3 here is CSAPRQVQETQYF.

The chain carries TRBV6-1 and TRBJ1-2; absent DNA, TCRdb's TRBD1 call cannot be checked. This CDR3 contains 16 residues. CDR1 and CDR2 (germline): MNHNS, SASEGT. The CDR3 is CASSQPGQAGTYGYTF.

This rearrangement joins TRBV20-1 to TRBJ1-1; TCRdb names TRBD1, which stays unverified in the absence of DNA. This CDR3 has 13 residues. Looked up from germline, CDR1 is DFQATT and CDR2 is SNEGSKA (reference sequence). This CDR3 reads CSATDYRGPEAFF.

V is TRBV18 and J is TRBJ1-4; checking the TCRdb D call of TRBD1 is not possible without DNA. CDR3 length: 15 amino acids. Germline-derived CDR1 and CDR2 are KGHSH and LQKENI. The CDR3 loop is CASSPPGTDNEGLFF.

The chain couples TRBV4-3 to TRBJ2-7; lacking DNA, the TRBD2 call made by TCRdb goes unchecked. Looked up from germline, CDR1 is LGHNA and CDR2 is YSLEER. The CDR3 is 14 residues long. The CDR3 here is CASSQLAGAYEQYF.

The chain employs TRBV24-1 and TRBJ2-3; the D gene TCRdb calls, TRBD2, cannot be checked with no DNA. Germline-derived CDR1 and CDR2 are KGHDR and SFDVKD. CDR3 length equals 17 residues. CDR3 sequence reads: CATSDSIPDGLTDTQYF.

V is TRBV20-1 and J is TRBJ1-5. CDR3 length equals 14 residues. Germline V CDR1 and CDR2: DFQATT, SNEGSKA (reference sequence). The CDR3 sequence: CSASGFGSGQPQHF.

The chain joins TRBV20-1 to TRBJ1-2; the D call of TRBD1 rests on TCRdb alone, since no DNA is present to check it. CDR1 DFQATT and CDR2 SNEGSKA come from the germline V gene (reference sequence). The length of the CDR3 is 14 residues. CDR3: CSARKTGQAGGYTF.

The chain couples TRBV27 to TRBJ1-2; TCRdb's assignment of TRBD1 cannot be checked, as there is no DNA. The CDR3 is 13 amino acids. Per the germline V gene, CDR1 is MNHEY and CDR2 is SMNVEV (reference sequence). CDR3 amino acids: CASSLYRGYGYTF.

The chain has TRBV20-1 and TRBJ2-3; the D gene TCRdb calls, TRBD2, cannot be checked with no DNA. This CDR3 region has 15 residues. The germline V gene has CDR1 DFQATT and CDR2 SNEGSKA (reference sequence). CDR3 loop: CSARIPQRELDTQYF.

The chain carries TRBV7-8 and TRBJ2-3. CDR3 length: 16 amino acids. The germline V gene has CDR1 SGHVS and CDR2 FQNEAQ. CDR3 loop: CASSLAGSAVTDTQYF.

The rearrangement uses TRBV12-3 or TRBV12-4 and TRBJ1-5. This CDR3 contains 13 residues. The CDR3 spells CASREGGNQPQHF.

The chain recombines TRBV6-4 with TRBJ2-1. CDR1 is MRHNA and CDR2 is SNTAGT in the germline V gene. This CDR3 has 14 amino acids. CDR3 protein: CASSDYVAAHEQFF.

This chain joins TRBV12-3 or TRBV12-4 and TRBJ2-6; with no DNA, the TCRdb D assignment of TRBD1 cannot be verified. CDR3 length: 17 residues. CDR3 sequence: CASKAGTVPSGANVLTF.

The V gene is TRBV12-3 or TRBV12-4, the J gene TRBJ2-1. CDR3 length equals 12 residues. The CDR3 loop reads CASSLAEIEQFF.

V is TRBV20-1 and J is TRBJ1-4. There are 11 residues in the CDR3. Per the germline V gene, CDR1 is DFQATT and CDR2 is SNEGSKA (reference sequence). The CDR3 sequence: CSAREQAQLFF.

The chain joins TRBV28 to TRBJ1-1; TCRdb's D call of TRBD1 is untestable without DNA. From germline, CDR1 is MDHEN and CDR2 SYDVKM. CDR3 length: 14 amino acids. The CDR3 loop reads CASTGQGINTEAFF.

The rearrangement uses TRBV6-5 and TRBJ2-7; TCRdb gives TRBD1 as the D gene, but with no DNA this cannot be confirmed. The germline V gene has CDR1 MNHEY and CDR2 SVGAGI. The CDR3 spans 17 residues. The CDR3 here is CASSYSNVRGRGYEQYF.